This entry features one T cell receptor (beta chain) sequence. This entry comes from a study of T cells in localized non-small cell lung cancer. Deletions cut 5 bases from V and 3 bases from J, with 15 bases between. The CDR3 has 14 residues. Germline loops: CDR1 SGHRS, CDR2 YFSETQ. The repertoire was sequenced with immunoSEQ multiplex PCR; TCRdb's copy has only in-frame clones and lacks some. The sample contains under 5,500 clones, 93% of which appear only once. The sequenced sample was peripheral blood, obtained before any cancer treatment. The source of this sequence is a woman aged 35 to 70 with stage I lung adenocarcinoma. The chain has TRBV5-1 and TRBJ2-7, with D perhaps matching TRBD2 (6 bases). In nucleotides, the CDR3 is TGCGCCAGCAGTTTAGCGGAACAGAGCTACGAGCAGTACTTC. Encoded protein: CASSLAEQSYEQYF.